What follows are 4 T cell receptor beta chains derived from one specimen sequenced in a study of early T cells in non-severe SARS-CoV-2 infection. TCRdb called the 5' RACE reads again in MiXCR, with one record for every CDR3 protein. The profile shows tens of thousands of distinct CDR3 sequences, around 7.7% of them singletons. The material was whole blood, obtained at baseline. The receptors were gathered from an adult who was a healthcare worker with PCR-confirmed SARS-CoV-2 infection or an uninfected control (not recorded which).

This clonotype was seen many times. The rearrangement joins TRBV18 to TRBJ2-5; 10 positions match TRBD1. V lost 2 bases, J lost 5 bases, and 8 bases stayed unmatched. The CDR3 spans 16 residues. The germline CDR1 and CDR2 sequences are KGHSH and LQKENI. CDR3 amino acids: CASSPETGGLMETQYF. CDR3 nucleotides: TGTGCCAGCTCACCAGAGACAGGGGGCTTGATGGAGACCCAGTACTTC.

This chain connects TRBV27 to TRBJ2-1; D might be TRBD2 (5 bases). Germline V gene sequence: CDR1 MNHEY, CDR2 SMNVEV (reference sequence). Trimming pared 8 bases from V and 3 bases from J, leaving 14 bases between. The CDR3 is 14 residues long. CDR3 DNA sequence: TGTGCCAGCTCTGGAAGGGAGCGCTACAATGAGCAGTTCTTC. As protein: CASSGRERYNEQFF.

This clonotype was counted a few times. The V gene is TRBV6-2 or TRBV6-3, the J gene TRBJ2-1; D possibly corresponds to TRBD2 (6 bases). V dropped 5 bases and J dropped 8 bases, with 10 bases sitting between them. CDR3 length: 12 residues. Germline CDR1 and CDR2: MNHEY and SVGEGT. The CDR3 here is CASSKLAYEQFF. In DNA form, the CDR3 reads TGTGCCAGCAGTAAACTAGCCTATGAGCAGTTCTTC.

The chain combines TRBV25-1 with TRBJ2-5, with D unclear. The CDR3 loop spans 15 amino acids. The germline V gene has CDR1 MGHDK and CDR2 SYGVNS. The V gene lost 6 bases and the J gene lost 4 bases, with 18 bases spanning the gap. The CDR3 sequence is CASSSSGQSRETQYF. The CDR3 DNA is TGTGCCAGCAGCTCCTCCGGGCAGTCGCGAGAGACCCAGTACTTC.